What follows describes a single T cell receptor beta chain. These data belong to a study of patients and donors after allogeneic stem cell transplantation. TCRdb re-called the RT-PCR reads with MiXCR, one entry per CDR3 protein. The table includes approximately 200,000 distinct CDR3 sequences, 35% to 45% detected once. The CDR3 is made up of 16 amino acids. CDR1 and CDR2 (germline): MNHNY, SVGAGI (reference sequence). V dropped 2 bases and J dropped 2 bases, with 10 bases sitting between them. The J gene is TRBJ2-6, the V gene TRBV6-6; tentatively, D is TRBD1 (5 bases). Sequencing was done on a sample of blood, either unsorted or a sorted T cell fraction (not recorded which). The TCR comes from a human donor who was either an allogeneic HSCT recipient or a stem cell or donor lymphocyte infusion donor (not recorded which). It is not recorded whose cells these are; they may come from a transplant donor. The CDR3 region is CASSYVTAPGANVLTF. For the CDR3, the DNA is TGTGCCAGCAGTTACGTGACAGCCCCTGGGGCCAACGTCCTGACTTTC.